This T cell receptor beta chain was retrieved from a study of shared clonotypes between healthy human individuals. Every contributor of samples was a Caucasian grown-up residing in Nashville, Tennessee. CD4+ cell separation produced CD45RA+ naive and CD45RA-negative memory subsets. The CDR3 extends over 12 amino acids. Germline V gives CDR1 MNHNS, CDR2 SASEGT. Trimming left V 3 bases short and J 6 bases short, with 6 bases between. This clone was picked up one time. Its specificity is unknown. Only in-frame clones appear in the TCRdb table, and some are missing; sequencing was by immunoSEQ multiplex PCR. The table records some 2.1 million clones, 85% to 95% of them present only once. Study results and caveats: Among the subsets, naive ones generally showed larger estimated richness than memory ones.

The chain has TRBV6-1 and TRBJ2-1; D not certain. The source material was naive CD4+ T cells sorted from blood. Subset indicated: CD45RA+ positively selected. This TCR derives from a man in his late teens or twenties in good health. CDR3 sequence: CASSDRINEQFF. Here the CDR3 DNA reads TGTGCCAGCAGTGACAGGATCAATGAGCAGTTCTTC.